A single T cell receptor beta chain is shown here with its context. Its antigen is unidentified. This CDR3 contains 13 residues. Trimming took 5 bases from V and 2 from J, leaving 9 bases between them. The V gene's germline CDR1 is LNHDA and CDR2 SQIVND (reference sequence). Only in-frame clones appear in the TCRdb table, and some are missing; sequencing was by immunoSEQ multiplex PCR. The table lists under 35,000 clones, approximately 83% of them singletons. The record originates from a study of tumor-infiltrating lymphocytes in localized non-small cell lung cancer. Study-wide context: Some samples were collected after neoadjuvant chemotherapy; smokers, never-smokers and several histologies were included. Tumor tissue and non-adjacent uninvolved lung came from each patient. Findings and limits, study-wide: Available tissue quantity limited TCR sequencing to a patient subset. TCRbeta sequencing showed higher T cell infiltration in tumors than uninvolved lung.

Sequenced: lung tumor tissue. The chain joins TRBV19 to TRBJ1-1, with D perhaps matching TRBD1 (5 bases). This sequence originates from a human donor with non-small cell lung cancer. This CDR3 reads CASSWDGNTEAFF. DNA for the CDR3: TGTGCCAGTAGTTGGGACGGAAACACTGAAGCTTTCTTT.